The clone carrying this T cell receptor (beta chain) was seen only once. Its antigen is unknown. In germline, CDR1 is SEHNR, CDR2 FQNEAQ (reference sequence). Trimming cost V 0 bases and J 2 bases, with 6 bases left between them. The CDR3 has 14 amino acids. The entry originates in a study of T cell responses to AZD1222 COVID-19 vaccine. The assay was immunoSEQ multiplex PCR, and TCRdb's table has in-frame clones only and misses some. The sample holds tens of thousands of clones, roughly 86% seen once. Study-level results: Epitopes outside B.1.351 and B.1.1.7 mutated regions reportedly drew nearly half of spike TCRs. Females outnumbered males among donors, who were mostly white British; clonal diversity was possibly underestimated. Repertoire sampling happened only post peak T cell response.

The rearrangement uses TRBV7-9 and TRBJ2-3; no clear D gene. The sequencing used peripheral blood, collected on day 0 of MenACWY control vaccination. This clonotype originated in an adult in good health. Here the CDR3 DNA reads TGTGCCAGCAGCTTAGCTCTTTACACAGATACGCAGTATTTT. It is translated as CASSLALYTDTQYF.